A selection of T cell receptor beta chains follows, all from one sample in a study of CD8 T cells in Susac syndrome. Each CDR3 protein is one row after TCRdb ran MiXCR on the immunoSEQ multiplex PCR reads. The table includes about 180,000 distinct CDR3 sequences, 90% to 96% detected once. Material for sequencing was CD4+ T cells from PBMCs. Receptors were obtained from a human donor with multiple sclerosis. The CDR3 runs from the conserved cysteine through the conserved F or W. A D gene is named only where the DNA matches it firmly. A row's size may be missing; if present it is once, few, many or a size class.

cdr3_aa,cdr3_nt,j_call,v_call,clone_size,d_call
CASRPQGYDGYTF,TGTGCCAGCAGACCACAGGGTTATGATGGCTACACCTTC,TRBJ1-2,TRBV12-3/TRBV12-4,once,NA
CAWSRQGTYNEQFF,TGTGCCTGGTCCCGGCAGGGGACCTACAATGAGCAGTTCTTC,TRBJ2-1,TRBV30,NA,NA
CASSQRLAGRVDTQYF,TGCGCCAGCAGCCAAAGACTAGCGGGGAGGGTAGATACGCAGTATTTT,TRBJ2-3,TRBV4-3,NA,TRBD2
CASSYGTRRYEQYF,TGTGCCAGCAGTTACGGGACAAGAAGGTACGAGCAGTACTTC,TRBJ2-7,TRBV6-2/TRBV6-3,NA,NA
CASSQDRGGGHEQYF,TGTGCCAGCAGCCAAGATCGAGGGGGGGGCCACGAGCAGTACTTC,TRBJ2-7,TRBV4-2,NA,NA
CASSPRDRFMNTEAFF,TGTGCCAGCAGTCCTCGGGACAGGTTCATGAACACTGAAGCTTTCTTT,TRBJ1-1,TRBV12-3/TRBV12-4,NA,TRBD1
CSVEGGGQPQHF,TGCAGCGTTGAAGGGGGCGGTCAGCCCCAGCATTTT,TRBJ1-5,TRBV29-1,NA,NA
CSVQAYGSYEQYF,TGCAGCGTGCAGGCATACGGCTCCTACGAGCAGTACTTC,TRBJ2-7,TRBV29-1,NA,NA
CASSPRQRTYEQYF,TGTGCCAGCAGCCCAAGACAGCGGACCTACGAGCAGTACTTC,TRBJ2-7,TRBV13,NA,NA
CASRVTGGTEAFF,TGTGCCAGCAGGGTCACAGGGGGCACTGAAGCTTTCTTT,TRBJ1-1,TRBV12-3/TRBV12-4,NA,TRBD1
CASSPGGGHRAKNIQYF,TGCGCCAGCAGCCCCGGGGGGGGGCATAGGGCCAAAAACATTCAGTACTTC,TRBJ2-4,TRBV4-1,NA,TRBD2
CATRGRGKGAGELFF,TGTGCCACCAGGGGTCGGGGTAAGGGAGCCGGGGAGCTGTTTTTT,TRBJ2-2,TRBV24-1,NA,NA
CASSGTGGVPNQPQHF,TGTGCCAGCAGTGGGACGGGGGGGGTTCCCAATCAGCCCCAGCATTTT,TRBJ1-5,TRBV6-1,NA,NA
CSARGGGREQYF,TGCAGTGCTAGGGGAGGGGGTAGGGAGCAGTACTTC,TRBJ2-7,TRBV20-1,NA,NA
CASSSTTGGYEQYF,TGTGCCAGCAGTTCTACGACAGGGGGCTACGAGCAGTACTTC,TRBJ2-7,TRBV6-5,NA,TRBD1
CAWSTGRRETQYF,TGTGCCTGGAGTACAGGGAGGCGGGAGACCCAGTACTTC,TRBJ2-5,TRBV30,NA,NA
CASSEYGTGEQTQYF,TGTGCCAGCAGCGAATACGGGACAGGGGAGCAGACCCAGTACTTC,TRBJ2-5,TRBV9,NA,TRBD1
CASSAQGASTEAFF,TGTGCCAGCAGCGCACAGGGGGCGAGTACTGAAGCTTTCTTT,TRBJ1-1,TRBV7-2,NA,TRBD1
CASSLQGGPTDTQYF,TGTGCCAGCAGCTTACAGGGGGGTCCCACAGATACGCAGTATTTT,TRBJ2-3,TRBV5-6,once,TRBD1
CSAPGGGGPTDTQYF,TGCAGTGCACCCGGTGGCGGGGGTCCCACAGATACGCAGTATTTT,TRBJ2-3,TRBV20-1,NA,TRBD2
CASSVERTGEETQYF,TGTGCCAGCAGTGTCGAAAGGACAGGGGAAGAGACCCAGTACTTC,TRBJ2-5,TRBV2,once,TRBD1
CASSQGYEQFF,TGTGCCAGCAGCCAAGGGTACGAGCAGTTCTTC,TRBJ2-1,TRBV3-1,NA,NA
CASSRDRGKAKDSPLHF,TGTGCCAGCTCACGGGACAGGGGAAAGGCTAAGGATTCACCCCTCCACTTT,TRBJ1-6,TRBV18,NA,TRBD1
CASSAGFDYGYTF,TGCGCCAGCAGCGCAGGGTTCGACTATGGCTACACCTTC,TRBJ1-2,TRBV4-1,NA,NA
CASSQGTGPRNEQFF,TGTGCCAGCAGCCAAGGAACAGGGCCCCGGAATGAGCAGTTCTTC,TRBJ2-1,TRBV3-1,NA,NA
CASSESQGYTDTQYF,TGTGCCAGCAGTGAATCACAGGGCTACACAGATACGCAGTATTTT,TRBJ2-3,TRBV2,NA,NA
CSARLAGETQYF,TGCAGTGCTAGGCTAGCAGGAGAGACCCAGTACTTC,TRBJ2-5,TRBV20-1,NA,NA